The source of this T cell receptor beta chain is a study of blood T cell repertoires in COVID-19. From germline, CDR1 is MNHEY and CDR2 SVGEGT. There are 15 residues in the CDR3. Trimming removed 4 bases from V and 4 bases from J; junction bases left unmatched: 8. The Seattle patients, enrolled during active infection, were followed longitudinally. Per the original methods: From reference gene primer amplification, estimates of nucleated cell counts were derived. Data came from immunoSEQ multiplex PCR; TCRdb stores just in-frame clones and leaves some out. The V and J calls and clone size come from that table; D and trimming were worked out from the DNA. The repertoire includes some 260,000 clones, about 90% of them detected once, and 10% to 13% sits in the top ten.

The sequencing sample was made of peripheral blood. The sequence derives from a woman aged 70-85 years with COVID-19, enrolled during active disease. This rearrangement joins TRBV6-2 or TRBV6-3 to TRBJ1-2; 8 bases align to TRBD1. CDR3 in amino acids: CASSSPGQDFYGYTF. For the CDR3, the DNA is TGTGCCAGCAGTTCACCGGGACAGGACTTCTATGGCTACACCTTC.